The clone carrying this T cell receptor (beta chain) was observed a few times. These data come from a study of cytomegalovirus exposure and HLA in healthy donors. Primers for the PCR totalled 60 Vbeta and 13 Jbeta. Method: immunoSEQ multiplex PCR; TCRdb's copy keeps in-frame clones and lacks some. Here the sample spans about 89,000 clones, 85% being singletons. V gave up 2 bases and J gave up 7 bases; unmatched junction bases: 9. CDR3 length: 16 residues. CDR1 is MNHNS and CDR2 is SASEGT in the germline V gene. This clonotype was sampled from a man between 40 and 49 years old in good health and CMV-seropositive. Sequencing used PBMCs. The rearrangement uses TRBV6-1 and TRBJ1-4; 8 bases map to TRBD1. The CDR3 DNA reads TGTGCCAGCAGTGAAACGGGGGGACAGGTTCGTGAAAAACTGTTTTTT. It is translated as CASSETGGQVREKLFF.